This TCR beta chain derives from a study of blood T cell repertoires in COVID-19. The wider study: Acute-phase and convalescent COVID-19 samples originated in the United States, Italy and Spain.

Produced via immunoSEQ multiplex PCR; TCRdb's table is partial and in-frame only. The repertoire includes 55,000 to 65,000 clones, over 75% of them detected once, and 6.9% sits in the top ten. Sequencing was done on a sample of peripheral blood. This sequence was found in a man in his sixties with active or convalescent COVID-19.

The CDR3 protein is CASSLVQTKTAEAFF. The CDR3 nucleotides are TGCGCCAGCAGCTTGGTACAGACGAAAACAGCTGAAGCTTTCTTT. This chain links TRBV5-1 with TRBJ1-1, with D hard to call. Trimming stripped 0 bases from V and 6 bases from J, with 15 bases between. This CDR3 region has 15 residues. Germline V lookup: CDR1 SGHRS, CDR2 YFSETQ.